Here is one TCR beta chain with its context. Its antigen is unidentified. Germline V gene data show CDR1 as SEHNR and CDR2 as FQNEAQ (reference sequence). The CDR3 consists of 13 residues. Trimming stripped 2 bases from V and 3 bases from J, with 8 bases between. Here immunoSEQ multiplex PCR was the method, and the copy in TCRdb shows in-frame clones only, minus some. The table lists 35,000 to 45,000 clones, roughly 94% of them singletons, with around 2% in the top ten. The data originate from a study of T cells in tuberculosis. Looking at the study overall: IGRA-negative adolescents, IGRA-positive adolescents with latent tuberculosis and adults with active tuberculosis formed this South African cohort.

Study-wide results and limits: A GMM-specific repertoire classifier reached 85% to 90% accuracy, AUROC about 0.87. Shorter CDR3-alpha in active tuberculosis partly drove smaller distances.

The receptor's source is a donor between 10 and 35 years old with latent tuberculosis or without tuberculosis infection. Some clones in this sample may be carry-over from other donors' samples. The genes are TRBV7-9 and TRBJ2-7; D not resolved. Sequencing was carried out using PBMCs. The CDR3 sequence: CASSLCTDYEQYF. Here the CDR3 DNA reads TGTGCCAGCAGCTTATGCACAGACTACGAGCAGTACTTC.